This T cell receptor (beta chain) derives from a study of cytomegalovirus exposure and HLA in healthy donors. About the research overall: The approximately 680 first-cohort repertoires and the 100 to 150 validation repertoires shared the same platform, a later analysis reported.

Broader study findings: Cytomegalovirus-associated status was assigned to 164 TCR beta chains. Through in vitro validation, three CMV-associated chains were shown to be specific for CMV antigens.

The germline CDR1 and CDR2 sequences are SGDLS and YYNGEE. V shed 3 bases, J shed 11 bases, and the junction held 12 bases outside the gene matches. The CDR3 loop spans 15 amino acids. This clone showed up just once. Its antigen is unknown. Generated by immunoSEQ multiplex PCR, the TCRdb table keeps only in-frame clones and is missing some. The table records 250,000 to 400,000 clones, 70% to 90% of them present only once. The donors were part of the validation cohort, which consisted of under 150 subjects and was separate from the first cohort of several hundred subjects. The source material was PBMCs. The TCR sequence derives from a man aged 25 to 40 in good health and CMV-seronegative. The chain combines TRBV9 with TRBJ1-4; the match to TRBD1 covers 8 bases. CDR3 residues: CASSASGGQGVKLFF. As DNA, the CDR3 is TGTGCCAGCAGCGCTTCAGGGGGCCAGGGGGTGAAACTGTTTTTT. The complete variable domain, with remaining parts taken from reference TRBV9 and TRBJ1-4, reads DSGVTQTPKHLITATGQRVTLRCSPRSGDLSVYWYQQSLDQGLQFLIQYYNGEERAKGNILERFSAQQFPDLHSELNLSSLELGDSALYFCASSASGGQGVKLFFGSGTQLSVL.